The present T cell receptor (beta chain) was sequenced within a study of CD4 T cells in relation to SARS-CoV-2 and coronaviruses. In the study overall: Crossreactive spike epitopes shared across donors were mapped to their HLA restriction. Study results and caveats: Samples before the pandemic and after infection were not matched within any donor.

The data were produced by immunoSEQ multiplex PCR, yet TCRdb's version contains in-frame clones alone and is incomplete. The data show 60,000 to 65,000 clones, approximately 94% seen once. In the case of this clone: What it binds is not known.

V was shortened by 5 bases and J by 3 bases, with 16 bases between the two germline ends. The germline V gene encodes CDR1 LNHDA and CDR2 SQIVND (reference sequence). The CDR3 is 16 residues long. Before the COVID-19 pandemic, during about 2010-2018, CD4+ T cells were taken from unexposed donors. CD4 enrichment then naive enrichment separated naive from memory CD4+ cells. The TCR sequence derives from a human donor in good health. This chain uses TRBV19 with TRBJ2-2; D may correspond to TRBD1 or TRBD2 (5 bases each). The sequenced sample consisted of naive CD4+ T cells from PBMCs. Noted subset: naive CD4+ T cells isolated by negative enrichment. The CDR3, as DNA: TGTGCCAGTAGTCCCCGGGACCCGATTTACACCGGGGAGCTGTTTTTT. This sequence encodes CASSPRDPIYTGELFF.